This T cell receptor (beta chain) comes out of a study of CD8 T cells in ankylosing spondylitis. This clonotype has at least ten counts. Its antigen is undetermined. General study results and limits: A subset of motif variants has previously been described in the synovial fluid and blood of reactive arthritis. Matched ankylosing spondylitis synovial fluid reportedly contained a significantly enriched population of disease-linked clones.

The V end lost 4 bases, the J end lost 0 bases, and 14 bases lay between the germline ends. There are 15 residues in the CDR3. Germline loops: CDR1 SGHRS, CDR2 YFSETQ. Quantitative barcoded 5'-RACE was used to prepare TCR beta libraries. TCRdb reprocessed the 5' RACE reads with MiXCR, giving one entry per CDR3 protein. Of about 340,000 distinct CDR3 sequences listed, 14% to 15% were seen once; the top ten hold 0.9% to 1.2%. The sequenced sample consisted of blood, either unsorted or a sorted T cell fraction (not recorded which). The chain uses TRBV5-1 and TRBJ2-7; D may be TRBD1 (5 bases). This clonotype originated in a male donor with ankylosing spondylitis or in good health (not recorded which). CDR3 nucleotide sequence: TGCGCCAGCAGCCTGGCCCCAGGGAACTCCTACGAGCAGTACTTC. This gives the protein CASSLAPGNSYEQYF.